Listed below are T cell receptor beta chains from one sample, sequenced in a study of T cell responses to AZD1222 COVID-19 vaccine. The table came from immunoSEQ multiplex PCR; TCRdb's copy has only in-frame clones and leaves some out. Here the sample spans roughly 51,000 clones, around 86% being singletons. The source was peripheral blood, collected 28 days after the second AZD1222 dose. All receptors come from an adult who received the AZD1222 COVID-19 vaccine. CDR3s include the opening cysteine and the closing phenylalanine or tryptophan. A D gene is named only where the DNA matches it firmly. Clone sizes are given selectively: once, few, many, or a class where the clone is expanded.

>-|TRBV27|once|TRBJ2-7
CASSLGPAYEQYF
TGTGCCAGCAGTTTAGGACCAGCGTACGAGCAGTACTTC
>-|TRBV29-1|once|TRBJ2-5
CSVEPGSETQYF
TGCAGCGTTGAACCGGGCTCCGAGACCCAGTACTTC
>-|TRBV7-9|-|TRBJ1-5
CASSLGGGGVSNQPQHF
TGTGCCAGCAGCTTAGGTGGCGGGGGCGTTAGCAATCAGCCCCAGCATTTT
>TRBD1|TRBV7-9|-|TRBJ1-5
CASSRMTGNQPQHF
TGTGCCAGCAGCCGAATGACAGGGAATCAGCCCCAGCATTTT
>-|TRBV28|once|TRBJ1-1
CASSYSNTEAFF
TGTGCCAGCAGCTATTCGAACACTGAAGCTTTCTTT
>-|TRBV27|-|TRBJ2-7
CASGLRGYEQYF
TGTGCCAGCGGACTCCGGGGCTACGAGCAGTACTTC
>-|TRBV14|-|TRBJ1-2
CASSQGSFQGYTF
TGTGCCAGCAGCCAAGGCTCCTTCCAAGGCTACACCTTC
>-|TRBV11-3|-|TRBJ2-2
CASSLLNTGELFF
TGTGCCAGCAGCCTACTTAACACCGGGGAGCTGTTTTTT
>-|TRBV24-1|-|TRBJ2-5
CATSVGSGTSSQETQYF
TGTGCCACCAGTGTCGGGTCGGGGACATCCTCCCAAGAGACCCAGTACTTC
>-|TRBV9|-|TRBJ1-5
CASSVERHQPQHF
TGTGCCAGCAGCGTAGAGAGGCATCAGCCCCAGCATTTT
>-|TRBV11-2|-|TRBJ1-1
CASSLGDRAVRAFF
TGTGCCAGCAGCTTAGGGGACCGGGCGGTTCGAGCTTTCTTT
>-|TRBV28|-|TRBJ2-5
CASIRSGVPVGQETQYF
TGTGCCAGCATCAGAAGTGGGGTCCCCGTTGGCCAAGAGACCCAGTACTTC
>TRBD2|TRBV28|-|TRBJ2-7
CASETSSGGTYEQYF
TGTGCCAGCGAGACCTCCAGCGGGGGGACCTACGAGCAGTACTTC
>-|TRBV19|once|TRBJ2-1
CASSIKLLYNEQFF
TGTGCCAGTAGTATAAAGCTACTCTACAATGAGCAGTTCTTC
>-|TRBV25-1|-|TRBJ1-2
CASSEYWDTPYGYTF
TGTGCCAGCAGTGAATATTGGGACACCCCCTATGGCTACACCTTC
>TRBD1|TRBV14|once|TRBJ1-1
CASSQYTGGTEAFF
TGTGCCAGCAGCCAGTACACAGGGGGGACTGAAGCTTTCTTT
>TRBD2|TRBV27|-|TRBJ2-5
CASSYGLAGIQETQYF
TGTGCCAGCAGTTACGGACTAGCGGGGATCCAAGAGACCCAGTACTTC
>-|TRBV7-8|-|TRBJ1-5
CASSLAGFNQPQHF
TGTGCCAGCAGCTTAGCCGGATTCAATCAGCCCCAGCATTTT
>-|TRBV5-1|-|TRBJ2-3
CASSFLGDTQYF
TGCGCCAGCAGCTTTCTGGGAGATACGCAGTATTTT
>TRBD1|TRBV6-6|-|TRBJ2-7
CASSLRDRVVASYEQYF
TGTGCCAGCAGTCTCCGGGACAGGGTCGTCGCCTCCTACGAGCAGTACTTC
>TRBD1|TRBV6-5|-|TRBJ1-3
CASSPDRDPGNTIYF
TGTGCCAGCAGTCCAGACAGGGACCCTGGAAACACCATATATTTT
>-|TRBV6-1|-|TRBJ1-1
CASSEGWGGNTEAFF
TGTGCCAGCAGTGAAGGGTGGGGGGGCAACACTGAAGCTTTCTTT
>TRBD2|TRBV6-2/TRBV6-3|-|TRBJ2-5
CASSLAGGLQTQYF
TGTGCCAGCAGTTTAGCGGGAGGACTGCAGACCCAGTACTTC
>-|TRBV7-9|-|TRBJ1-1
CASSLIGGEAFF
TGTGCCAGCAGCTTAATCGGGGGAGAAGCTTTCTTT
>-|TRBV11-3|-|TRBJ2-2
CASSLLGASVTGELFF
TGTGCCAGCAGCTTATTGGGGGCATCGGTCACCGGGGAGCTGTTTTTT
>TRBD1|TRBV10-3|-|TRBJ2-7
CAISEQTGYEQYF
TGTGCCATCAGTGAACAGACAGGGTACGAGCAGTACTTC
>-|TRBV5-4|-|TRBJ1-4
CASSLGQNLASNEKLFF
TGTGCCAGCAGCCTCGGACAGAACCTTGCGTCTAATGAAAAACTGTTTTTT
>TRBD1|TRBV7-9|once|TRBJ2-7
CASSSGTDYEQYF
TGTGCCAGCAGCTCCGGGACAGACTACGAGCAGTACTTC
>TRBD2|TRBV27|-|TRBJ2-1
CASSLDSGRVSYNEQFF
TGTGCCAGCAGTTTGGATAGCGGGAGGGTGTCCTACAATGAGCAGTTCTTC
>TRBD1|TRBV24-1|few|TRBJ1-2
CATSGRQGNGYTF
TGTGCCACCAGTGGGAGACAGGGGAATGGCTACACCTTC
>-|TRBV7-2|-|TRBJ1-2
CASSFNRDQTYGYTF
TGTGCCAGCAGCTTCAACCGGGACCAGACTTATGGCTACACCTTC
>-|TRBV30|-|TRBJ2-7
CACIAGSYEQYF
TGTGCCTGTATTGCCGGCTCCTACGAGCAGTACTTC
>-|TRBV5-3|-|TRBJ1-5
CARSKGQPQHF
TGTGCCAGGTCCAAGGGACAGCCCCAGCATTTT
>-|TRBV28|-|TRBJ2-1
CASSPPGQPRNNEQFF
TGTGCCAGCAGTCCCCCGGGACAACCTAGAAACAATGAGCAGTTCTTC
>-|TRBV7-8|-|TRBJ1-2
CASSAYSARGYTF
TGTGCCAGCAGCGCTTACAGCGCCAGGGGCTACACCTTC
>-|TRBV19|-|TRBJ1-2
CASSPRGGHGYTF
TGTGCCAGTAGTCCCCGGGGGGGCCATGGCTACACCTTC
>-|TRBV21-1|once|TRBJ2-5
CASKARDGGAKETQYF
TGTGCCAGTAAAGCCCGGGATGGGGGGGCCAAAGAGACCCAGTACTTC
>TRBD1|TRBV11-2|-|TRBJ1-2
CASSSRQGNGYTF
TGTGCCAGCAGCTCCAGACAGGGGAATGGCTACACCTTC